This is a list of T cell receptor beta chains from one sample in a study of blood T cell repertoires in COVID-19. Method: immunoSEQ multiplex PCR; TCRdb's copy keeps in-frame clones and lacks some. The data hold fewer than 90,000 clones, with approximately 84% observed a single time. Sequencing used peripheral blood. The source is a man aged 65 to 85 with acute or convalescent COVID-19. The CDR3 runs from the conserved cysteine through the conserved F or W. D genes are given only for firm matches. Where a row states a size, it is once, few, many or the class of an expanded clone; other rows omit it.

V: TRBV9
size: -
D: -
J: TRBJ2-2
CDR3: CASSPGVGRNTGELFF
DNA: TGTGCCAGCAGCCCAGGGGTGGGGAGGAACACCGGGGAGCTGTTTTTT

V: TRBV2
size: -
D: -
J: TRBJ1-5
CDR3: CASSGTFNSNQPQHF
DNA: TGTGCCAGCAGTGGGACATTCAATAGCAATCAGCCCCAGCATTTT

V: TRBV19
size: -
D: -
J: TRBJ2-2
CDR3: CASSIDLNTGELFF
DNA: TGTGCCAGTAGTATCGACTTGAACACCGGGGAGCTGTTTTTT

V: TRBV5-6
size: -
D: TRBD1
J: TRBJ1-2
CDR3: CASRGDRRGINYGYTF
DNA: TGTGCCAGCAGGGGGGACAGACGAGGGATTAACTATGGCTACACCTTC

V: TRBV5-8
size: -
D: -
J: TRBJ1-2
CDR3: CASSYSGYTF
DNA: TGTGCCAGCAGCTACTCTGGCTACACCTTC

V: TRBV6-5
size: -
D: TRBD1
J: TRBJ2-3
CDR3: CASRRTGETDTQYF
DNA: TGTGCCAGCAGAAGGACAGGGGAGACAGATACGCAGTATTTT

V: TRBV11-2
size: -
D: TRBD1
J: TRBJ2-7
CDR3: CASSLVGTASYEQYF
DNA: TGTGCCAGCAGCTTAGTAGGGACAGCGTCCTACGAGCAGTACTTC

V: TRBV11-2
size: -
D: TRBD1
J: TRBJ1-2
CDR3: CASSFRQGAFGYTF
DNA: TGTGCCAGCAGCTTTCGGCAGGGGGCTTTTGGCTACACCTTC

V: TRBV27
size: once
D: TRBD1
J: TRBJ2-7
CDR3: CASSYGTGFYEQYF
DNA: TGTGCCAGCAGTTATGGGACAGGGTTCTACGAGCAGTACTTC

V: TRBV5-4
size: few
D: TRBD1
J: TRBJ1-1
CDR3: CASSLGQGLAEAFF
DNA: TGTGCCAGCAGCTTGGGACAGGGGTTGGCTGAAGCTTTCTTT

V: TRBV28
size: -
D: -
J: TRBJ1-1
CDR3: CASSNGPMNTEAFF
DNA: TGTGCCAGCAGTAATGGGCCGATGAACACTGAAGCTTTCTTT

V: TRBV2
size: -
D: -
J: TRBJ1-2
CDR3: CASGSGRPIGYTF
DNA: TGTGCCAGCGGCTCCGGGAGGCCTATTGGCTACACCTTC

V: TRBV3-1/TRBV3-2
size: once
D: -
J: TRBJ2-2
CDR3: CASSRFGAGELFF
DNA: TGTGCCAGCAGCCGGTTCGGGGCCGGGGAGCTGTTTTTT

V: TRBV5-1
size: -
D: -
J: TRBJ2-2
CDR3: CASSSGALNTGELFF
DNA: TGCGCCAGCAGCTCAGGTGCGCTAAACACCGGGGAGCTGTTTTTT

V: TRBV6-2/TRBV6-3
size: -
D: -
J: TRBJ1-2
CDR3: CASSPLGPWNGYTF
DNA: TGTGCCAGCAGTCCCCTAGGTCCCTGGAATGGCTACACCTTC

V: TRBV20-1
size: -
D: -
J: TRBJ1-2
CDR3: CSVYNYGYTF
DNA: TGCAGTGTGTATAACTATGGCTACACCTTC

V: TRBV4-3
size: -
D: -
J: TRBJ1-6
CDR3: CASSQDGEIAYNSPLHF
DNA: TGCGCCAGCAGCCAAGATGGGGAGATAGCCTATAATTCACCCCTCCACTTT

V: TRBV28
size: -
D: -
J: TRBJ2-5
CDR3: CASSPSPGTRPHQETQYF
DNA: TGTGCCAGCAGTCCATCGCCCGGGACAAGGCCCCATCAAGAGACCCAGTACTTC

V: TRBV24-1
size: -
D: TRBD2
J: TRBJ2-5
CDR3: CATAPSGGAKEETQYF
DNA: TGTGCCACCGCCCCTAGCGGGGGGGCAAAAGAAGAGACCCAGTACTTC

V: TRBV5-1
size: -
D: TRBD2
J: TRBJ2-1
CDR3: CASSLSGTSYNEQFF
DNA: TGCGCCAGCAGCCTATCCGGGACTAGCTACAATGAGCAGTTCTTC

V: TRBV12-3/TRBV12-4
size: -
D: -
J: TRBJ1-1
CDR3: CASSSEGWTEAFF
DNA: TGTGCCAGCAGTTCCGAGGGTTGGACTGAAGCTTTCTTT

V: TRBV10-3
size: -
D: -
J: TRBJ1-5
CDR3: CAIKAQGDQPQHF
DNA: TGTGCCATCAAAGCACAGGGAGATCAGCCCCAGCATTTT

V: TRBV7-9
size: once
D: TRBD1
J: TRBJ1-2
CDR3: CASSSGQYDRGTF
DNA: TGTGCCAGCAGCTCGGGACAGTACGACCGTGGGACCTTC

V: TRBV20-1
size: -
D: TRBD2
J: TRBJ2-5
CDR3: CSASKLAGAETQYF
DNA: TGCAGTGCTAGTAAGCTAGCGGGGGCTGAGACCCAGTACTTC

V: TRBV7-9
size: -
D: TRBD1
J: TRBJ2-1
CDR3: CASSLGQGTLF
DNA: TGTGCCAGCAGCTTAGGACAGGGGACTCTCTTC

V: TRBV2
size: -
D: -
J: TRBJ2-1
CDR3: CASSWDNSYNEQFF
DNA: TGTGCCAGCAGCTGGGACAACTCCTACAATGAGCAGTTCTTC

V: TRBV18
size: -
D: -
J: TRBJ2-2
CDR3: CASSPDRRTGELFF
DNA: TGTGCCAGCTCACCGGACAGACGGACCGGGGAGCTGTTTTTT

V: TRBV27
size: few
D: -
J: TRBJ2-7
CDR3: CASTNKGPSSYEQYF
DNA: TGTGCCAGCACCAATAAGGGGCCGAGCTCCTACGAGCAGTACTTC

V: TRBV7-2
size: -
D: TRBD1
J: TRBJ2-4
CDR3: CASSLGQGAAKNIQYF
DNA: TGTGCCAGCAGCTTGGGACAGGGGGCTGCCAAAAACATTCAGTACTTC

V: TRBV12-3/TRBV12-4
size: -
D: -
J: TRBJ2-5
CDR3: CASRPTGRETQYF
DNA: TGTGCCAGCAGGCCGACAGGTCGAGAGACCCAGTACTTC

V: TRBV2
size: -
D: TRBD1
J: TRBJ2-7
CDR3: CASASGTGSYEQYF
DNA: TGTGCCAGCGCATCAGGGACAGGCTCCTACGAGCAGTACTTC

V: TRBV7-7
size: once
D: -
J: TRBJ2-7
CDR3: CASSAGEFSYEQYF
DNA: TGTGCTAGCAGCGCTGGAGAGTTTTCCTACGAGCAGTACTTC

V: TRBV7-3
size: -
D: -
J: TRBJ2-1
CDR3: CASSPREGGFIVNEQFF
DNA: TGTGCCAGCAGTCCCCGTGAGGGAGGATTCATCGTGAATGAGCAGTTCTTC

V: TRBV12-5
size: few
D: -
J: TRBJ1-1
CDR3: CASGSLVGSEAFF
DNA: TGTGCTAGTGGTTCCCTCGTCGGGTCAGAAGCTTTCTTT

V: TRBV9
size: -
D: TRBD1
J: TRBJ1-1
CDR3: CASSVKGQGGTEAFF
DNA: TGTGCCAGCAGCGTAAAGGGACAGGGGGGCACTGAAGCTTTCTTT

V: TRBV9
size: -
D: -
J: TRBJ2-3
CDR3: CASSVEQADTQYF
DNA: TGTGCCAGCAGCGTAGAGCAGGCAGATACGCAGTATTTT

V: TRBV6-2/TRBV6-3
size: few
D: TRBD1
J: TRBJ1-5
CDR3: CASSVRGQRGNQPQHF
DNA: TGTGCCAGCAGTGTCCGGGGACAGAGGGGCAATCAGCCCCAGCATTTT

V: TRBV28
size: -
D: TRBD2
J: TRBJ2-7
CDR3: CASRTSGSYEQYF
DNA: TGTGCCAGCAGGACTAGCGGTTCCTACGAGCAGTACTTC

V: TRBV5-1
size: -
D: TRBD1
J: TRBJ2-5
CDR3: CASSLNRGETQYF
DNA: TGCGCCAGCAGCTTGAACAGGGGAGAGACCCAGTACTTC

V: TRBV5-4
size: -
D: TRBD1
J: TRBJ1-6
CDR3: CASSAGTGNSPLHF
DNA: TGTGCCAGCAGCGCCGGGACAGGGAATTCACCCCTCCACTTT